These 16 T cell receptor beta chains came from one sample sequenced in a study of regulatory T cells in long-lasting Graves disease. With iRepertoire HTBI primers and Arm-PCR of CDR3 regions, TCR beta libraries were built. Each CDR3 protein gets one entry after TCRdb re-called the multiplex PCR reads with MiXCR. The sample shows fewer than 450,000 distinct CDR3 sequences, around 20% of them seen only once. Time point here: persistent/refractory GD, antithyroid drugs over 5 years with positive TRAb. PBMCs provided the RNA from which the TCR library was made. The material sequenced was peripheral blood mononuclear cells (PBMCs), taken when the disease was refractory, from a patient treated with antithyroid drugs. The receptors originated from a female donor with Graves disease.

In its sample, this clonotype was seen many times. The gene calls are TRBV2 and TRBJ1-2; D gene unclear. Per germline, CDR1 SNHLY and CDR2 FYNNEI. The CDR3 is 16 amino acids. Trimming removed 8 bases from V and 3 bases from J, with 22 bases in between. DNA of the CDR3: TGTGCCAGCGCGGCTACTACTATATCGATACACTATGGCTACACCTTC. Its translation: CASAATTISIHYGYTF.

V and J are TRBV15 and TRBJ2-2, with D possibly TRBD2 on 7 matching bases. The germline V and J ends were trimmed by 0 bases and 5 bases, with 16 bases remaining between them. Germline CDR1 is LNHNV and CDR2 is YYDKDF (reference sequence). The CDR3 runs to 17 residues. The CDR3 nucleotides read TGTGCCACCAGCAGAGATCTACGGGGGGCTCGTACCGGGGAGCTGTTTTTT. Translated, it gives CATSRDLRGARTGELFF.

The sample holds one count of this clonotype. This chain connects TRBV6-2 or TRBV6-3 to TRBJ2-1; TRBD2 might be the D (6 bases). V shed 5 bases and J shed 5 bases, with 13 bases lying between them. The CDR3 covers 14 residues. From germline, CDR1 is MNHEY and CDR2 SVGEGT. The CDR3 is CASSGKGLDNEQFF. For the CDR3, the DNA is TGTGCCAGCAGTGGAAAGGGACTCGACAATGAGCAGTTCTTC.

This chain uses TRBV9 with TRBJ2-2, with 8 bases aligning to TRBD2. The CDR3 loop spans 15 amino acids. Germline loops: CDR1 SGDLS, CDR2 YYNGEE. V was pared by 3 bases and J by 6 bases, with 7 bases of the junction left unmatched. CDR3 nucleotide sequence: TGTGCCAGCAGCGCTCGGGCGGGGGGAGCCGGGGAGCTGTTTTTT. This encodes CASSARAGGAGELFF.

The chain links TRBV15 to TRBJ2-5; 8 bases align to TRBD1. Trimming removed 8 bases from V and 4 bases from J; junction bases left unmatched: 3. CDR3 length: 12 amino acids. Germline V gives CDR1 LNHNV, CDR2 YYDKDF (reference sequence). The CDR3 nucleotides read TGTGCCACCCGGACAGGGCGAGAGACCCAGTACTTC. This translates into CATRTGRETQYF.

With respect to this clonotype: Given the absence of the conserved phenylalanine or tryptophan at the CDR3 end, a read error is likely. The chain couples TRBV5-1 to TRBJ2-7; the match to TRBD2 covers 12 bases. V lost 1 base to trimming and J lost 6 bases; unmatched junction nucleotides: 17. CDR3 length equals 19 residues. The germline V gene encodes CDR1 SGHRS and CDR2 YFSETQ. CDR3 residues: CASSLSASGRVGIPLEQYL. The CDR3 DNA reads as TGCGCCAGCAGCTTGTCGGCTAGCGGGAGGGTCGGTATCCCTCTCGAGCAGTACCTC.

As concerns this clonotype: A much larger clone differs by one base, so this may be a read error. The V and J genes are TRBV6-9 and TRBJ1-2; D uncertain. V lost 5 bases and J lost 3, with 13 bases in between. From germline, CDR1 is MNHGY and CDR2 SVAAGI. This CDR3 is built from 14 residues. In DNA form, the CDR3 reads TGTGCCAGCAGTGCAGGAGGGAACTACTATGGCTACACCTTC. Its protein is CASSAGGNYYGYTF.

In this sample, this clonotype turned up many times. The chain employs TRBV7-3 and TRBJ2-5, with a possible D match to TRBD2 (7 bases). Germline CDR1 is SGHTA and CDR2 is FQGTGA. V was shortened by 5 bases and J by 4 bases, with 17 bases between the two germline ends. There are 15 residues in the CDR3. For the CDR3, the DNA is TGTGCCAGCAGCCCCTACGGACTAGGGGGAGAGACCCAGTACTTC. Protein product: CASSPYGLGGETQYF. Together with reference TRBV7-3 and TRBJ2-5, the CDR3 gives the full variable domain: GAGVSQTPSNKVTEKGKYVELRCDPISGHTALYWYRQSLGQGPEFLIYFQGTGAADDSGLPNDRFFAVRPEGSVSTLKIQRTERGDSAVYLCASSPYGLGGETQYFGPGTRLLVL.

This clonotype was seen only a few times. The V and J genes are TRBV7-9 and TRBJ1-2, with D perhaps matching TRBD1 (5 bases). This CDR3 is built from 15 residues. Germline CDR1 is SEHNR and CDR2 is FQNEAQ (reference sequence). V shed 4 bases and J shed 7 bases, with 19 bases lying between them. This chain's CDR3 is CASSSWGTPGAGYTF. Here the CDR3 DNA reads TGTGCCAGCAGCTCATGGGGCACACCCGGAGCTGGCTACACCTTC.

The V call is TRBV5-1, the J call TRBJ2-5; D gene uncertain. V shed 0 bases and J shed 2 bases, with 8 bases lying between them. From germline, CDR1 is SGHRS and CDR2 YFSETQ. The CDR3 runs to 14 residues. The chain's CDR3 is CASSLDQSQETQYF. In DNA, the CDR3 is TGCGCCAGCAGCTTGGACCAGTCTCAAGAGACCCAGTACTTC.

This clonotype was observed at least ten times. For the CDR3, the DNA is TGTGCCAGCACCGCGGACAGAATCTATGGCTACACCTTC. Protein product: CASTADRIYGYTF. The V call is TRBV6-1, the J call TRBJ1-2; the D gene is possibly TRBD1 (6 bases). The germline gives CDR1 MNHNS, CDR2 SASEGT. The CDR3 is 13 amino acids. The V end was cut by 7 bases, the J end by 4 bases, with 13 bases between.

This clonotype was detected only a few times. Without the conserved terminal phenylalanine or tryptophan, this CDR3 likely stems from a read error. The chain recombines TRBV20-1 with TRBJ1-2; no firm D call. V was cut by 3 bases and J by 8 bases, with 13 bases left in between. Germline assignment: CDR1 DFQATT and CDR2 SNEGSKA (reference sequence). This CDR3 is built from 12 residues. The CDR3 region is CSARIYGRGYTS. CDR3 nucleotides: TGCAGTGCTAGGATCTACGGGCGCGGCTACACCTCC.

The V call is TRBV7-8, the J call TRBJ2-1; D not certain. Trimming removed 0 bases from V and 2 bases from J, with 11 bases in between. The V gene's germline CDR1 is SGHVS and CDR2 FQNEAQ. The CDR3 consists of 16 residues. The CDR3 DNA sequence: TGTGCCAGCAGCTTAGCGCGACTCGATCCCTACAATGAGCAGTTCTTC. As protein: CASSLARLDPYNEQFF. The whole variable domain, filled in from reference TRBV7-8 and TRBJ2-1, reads GAGVSQSPRYKVAKRGQDVALRCDPISGHVSLFWYQQALGQGPEFLTYFQNEAQLDKSGLPSDRFFAERPEGSVSTLKIQRTQQEDSAVYLCASSLARLDPYNEQFFGPGTRLTVL.

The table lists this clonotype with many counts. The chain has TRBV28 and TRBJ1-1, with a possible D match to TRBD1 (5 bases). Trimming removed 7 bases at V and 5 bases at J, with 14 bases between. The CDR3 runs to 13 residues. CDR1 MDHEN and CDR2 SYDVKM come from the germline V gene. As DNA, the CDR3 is TGTGCCAGCACCCTCCCGGGACCTACTGAAGCTTTCTTT. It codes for CASTLPGPTEAFF.

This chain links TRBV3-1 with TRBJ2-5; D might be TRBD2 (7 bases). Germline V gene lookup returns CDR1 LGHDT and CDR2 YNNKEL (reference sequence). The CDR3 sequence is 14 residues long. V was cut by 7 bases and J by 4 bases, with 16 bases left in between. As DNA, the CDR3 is TGTGCCAGCACCACCACGGGGGGCCGAGAGACCCAGTACTTC. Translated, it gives CASTTTGGRETQYF.

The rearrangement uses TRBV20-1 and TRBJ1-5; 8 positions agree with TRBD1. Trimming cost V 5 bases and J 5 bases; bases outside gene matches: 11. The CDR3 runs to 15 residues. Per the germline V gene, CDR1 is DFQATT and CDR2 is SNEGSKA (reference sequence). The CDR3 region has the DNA TGCAGTGCTGCCAGGGGGCGCGGAACAGATCAGCCCCAGCATTTT. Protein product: CSAARGRGTDQPQHF.